A single T cell receptor beta chain is shown here with its context. Time point defined: peripheral blood 6 weeks after treatment start. The source of the sample is a study of PD-L1 blockade in urothelial cancer. Study as a whole: In terms of prior chemotherapy, patients had received 0 to 3 regimens.

CDR1 and CDR2 (germline): MDHEN, SYDVKM. CDR3 length: 16 residues. V lost 4 bases, J lost 5 bases, and 12 bases stayed unmatched. Only in-frame clones appear in the TCRdb table, and some are missing; sequencing was by immunoSEQ multiplex PCR. Among more than 60,000 clones listed, about 90% were seen once. This rearrangement joins TRBV28 to TRBJ2-7; 9 nucleotides match TRBD1. The sequence came from a man in his fifties or sixties with urothelial cancer. The sample here was PBMCs, taken around atezolizumab (anti-PD-L1) treatment. In nucleotides, the CDR3 is TGTGCCAGCAGTTCCCCTCCCGGGACAGGGTTCAACGAGCAGTACTTC. Translating gives CASSSPPGTGFNEQYF.